This passage covers 24 T cell receptor beta chains from one sample sequenced in a study of tumor and adjacent non-tumor tissue in lung cancer. Three rounds of nested PCR, following a modified ARM-PCR protocol, produced the TCRbeta library. In TCRdb, the multiplex PCR reads were re-called with MiXCR into one record per CDR3 protein. The sample includes some 99,000 distinct CDR3 sequences, approximately 71% of them seen just once. RNA was extracted from bulk tissue without any cell sorting. Source material: lung tumor tissue. Receptor source: a woman aged 60-75 years with non-small cell lung cancer.

Comment on this clonotype: A read error may explain this, as a much larger clone is one base away. The V and J genes are TRBV6-5 and TRBJ1-2, with 10 bases identical to TRBD1. Per the germline V gene, CDR1 is MNHEY and CDR2 is SVGAGI. V was clipped by 0 bases and J by 7 bases; unmatched bases: 11. The length of the CDR3 is 17 residues. CDR3 sequence reads: CASSYSTPGTGEGGYTF. The CDR3 DNA reads TGTGCCAGCAGTTACTCCACCCCCGGGACAGGGGAGGGTGGCTACACCTTC.

The chain couples TRBV11-2 to TRBJ2-1; 10 bases are a match to TRBD2. CDR1 SGHAT and CDR2 FQNNGV come from the germline V gene. The CDR3 covers 18 residues. The junction had 8 bases not matched to a gene; V was cut back by 3 bases and J by 0 bases. The CDR3 bases are TGTGCCAGCAGCTTTGACGGACTAGCGGCCAACTCCTACAATGAGCAGTTCTTC. Amino acids: CASSFDGLAANSYNEQFF.

About this clonotype: Given the absence of the conserved phenylalanine or tryptophan at the CDR3 end, a read error is likely. The chain joins TRBV5-4 to TRBJ1-6, with D unclear. Trimming left V 0 bases short and J 8 bases short, with 12 bases between. Germline loops: CDR1 SGHNT, CDR2 YYREEE (reference sequence). The CDR3 contains 15 residues. Here the CDR3 reads CASSLDDGDHSPLHS. The CDR3 DNA reads as TGTGCCAGCAGCTTGGATGACGGAGATCATTCACCCCTCCACTCT.

In the case of this clonotype: The junction differs from germline at one of its ends, possibly a read error. The chain joins TRBV6-2 or TRBV6-3 to TRBJ2-3, with 8 bases lining up with TRBD1. Germline CDR1 reads MNHEY; CDR2 reads SVGEGT. CDR3 length: 13 residues. CDR3 sequence: CAISGQGRGTQYF. The DNA of the CDR3 is TGTGCCATCAGTGGACAGGGCCGAGGTACGCAGTATTTT.

This chain uses TRBV9 with TRBJ1-1; maybe TRBD1 (6 bases). Trimming left V 4 bases short and J 0 bases short, with 13 bases between. The germline CDR1 and CDR2 sequences are SGDLS and YYNGEE. CDR3 length: 15 amino acids. The CDR3 region is CASSKQGTVNTEAFF. The DNA for the CDR3 is TGTGCCAGCAGCAAACAGGGAACCGTGAACACTGAAGCTTTCTTT.

This clonotype was picked up one time. The chain links TRBV4-2 to TRBJ2-7; perhaps TRBD1 as D (5 bases). Germline CDR1 reads LGHNA; CDR2 reads YNFKEQ. Trimming stripped 11 bases from V and 3 bases from J, with 20 bases between. CDR3 length: 14 residues. CDR3 sequence: CACNQTTGIYEQYF. CDR3 coding DNA: TGTGCCTGCAACCAAACAACAGGAATCTACGAGCAGTACTTC.

There are many counts of this clonotype. The rearrangement links TRBV5-4 to TRBJ2-3, with D perhaps TRBD1 (6 bases). The V end lost 7 bases, the J end lost 2 bases, and 14 bases lay between the germline ends. This CDR3 spans 14 amino acids. Germline V CDR1 and CDR2: SGHNT, YYREEE (reference sequence). The CDR3 sequence is CASGYGQSTDTQYF. CDR3 nucleotide sequence: TGTGCCAGCGGCTACGGACAGTCCACAGATACGCAGTATTTT.

This clonotype was seen more than once but under ten times. Here the CDR3 reads CASSPGGRGTEAFF. The CDR3 nucleotides read TGTGCCAGCTCACCGGGGGGAAGAGGGACTGAAGCTTTCTTT. The chain combines TRBV18 with TRBJ1-1; tentative D call: TRBD1 (5 bases). Per the germline V gene, CDR1 is KGHSH and CDR2 is LQKENI. CDR3 length: 14 amino acids. Trimming took 3 bases from V and 5 from J, leaving 13 bases between them. The entire variable domain, with the rest obtained from reference TRBV18 and TRBJ1-1, is as follows: NAGVMQNPRHLVRRRGQEARLRCSPMKGHSHVYWYRQLPEEGLKFMVYLQKENIIDESGMPKERFSAEFPKEGPSILRIQQVVRGDSAAYFCASSPGGRGTEAFFGQGTRLTVV.

In its sample, this clonotype ranks as medium-sized. The J gene is TRBJ2-1, the V gene TRBV11-3; 7 nucleotides agree with TRBD1. Germline V CDR1 and CDR2: SGHNT, YENEEA. V lost 1 base and J lost 3; bases outside the gene matches: 3. This CDR3 spans 15 amino acids. The CDR3 region is CASSLGGQVYNEQFF. CDR3 DNA sequence: TGTGCCAGCAGCTTAGGAGGACAGGTCTACAATGAGCAGTTCTTC.

As concerns this clonotype: The junction does not match germline at one end; this may be a read error. The J gene is TRBJ1-2, the V gene TRBV20-1, with unresolved D. CDR3 length equals 12 residues. Germline V gene lookup returns CDR1 DFQATT and CDR2 SNEGSKA (reference sequence). The CDR3 DNA reads TGCAGCGCTAGTAGTGGAATCGGAGGCTACACCTTC. Translation: CSASSGIGGYTF.

Points on this clonotype: At one end, the junction sequence differs from germline, possibly due to a read error. The chain has TRBV6-5 and TRBJ1-5, with D unresolved. The CDR3 is made up of 13 amino acids. Germline V gene data show CDR1 as MNHEY and CDR2 as SVGAGI. The CDR3 loop reads CASSLKYHPPQHF. CDR3 DNA: TGCGCCAGCAGCCTCAAGTACCATCCGCCCCAGCATTTT.

A word on this clonotype: The CDR3 does not end in the conserved phenylalanine or tryptophan, so this is likely a read error. It is unclear where the CDR3 begins or ends on the DNA, so no DNA is shown, and the CDR3 is as TCRdb lists it. The chain is built from TRBV4-3 and TRBJ2-3; TRBD2 reflects the table's D call only, with no check against the DNA. The CDR3 spans 15 amino acids, including both terminal residues. In germline, CDR1 is LGHNA, CDR2 YSLEER. The CDR3 spells CASSQDSGSVDTHYC.

Worth noting for this clonotype: This is likely a read error, given that the CDR3 carries no conserved phenylalanine or tryptophan at its end. Written as DNA, the CDR3 is TGTACCAGCAGCCTGGGATTAGTCACAGATACGCAGTATTAT. Its translation: CTSSLGLVTDTQYY. The chain uses TRBV11-2 and TRBJ2-3; D gene uncertain. CDR1 is SGHAT and CDR2 is FQNNGV in the germline V gene. The length of the CDR3 is 14 residues.

This clonotype was counted a few times. The CDR3 reads CASSLGGSRYEQYF. The CDR3 nucleotides are TGTGCCAGCAGCTTAGGGGGTAGCAGGTACGAGCAGTACTTC. This chain links TRBV11-2 with TRBJ2-7; D is unresolved. V was trimmed by 1 base and J by 4 bases, leaving 11 bases between them. The germline V gene has CDR1 SGHAT and CDR2 FQNNGV. The CDR3 totals 14 residues.

Concerning this clonotype: The junction differs from germline at one of its ends, possibly a read error. The chain joins TRBV2 to TRBJ2-7, with a tentative D call TRBD2 (6 bases). This CDR3 spans 13 amino acids. The V gene's germline CDR1 is SNHLY and CDR2 FYNNEI. The CDR3: CVSRASETYEQYF. CDR3 bases: TGTGTCAGCAGGGCTAGCGAAACCTACGAGCAGTACTTC.

On this clonotype: A read error may account for a junction end that differs from germline. This chain links TRBV11-1 with TRBJ1-1; TRBD1 is a possible D gene (6 bases). The CDR3 consists of 13 residues. In germline, CDR1 is SGHAT, CDR2 FQDESV (reference sequence). The CDR3 sequence: CANSRGQNTEAFF. In DNA, the CDR3 is TGTGCCAACAGCCGTGGACAGAACACAGAAGCTTTCTTT.

Concerning this clonotype: A clone one base away is much larger, so this may be a read error. The V and J genes are TRBV6-1 and TRBJ2-7; D not certain. CDR3 length: 14 amino acids. Looked up from germline, CDR1 is MNHNS and CDR2 is SASEGT. CDR3 nucleotides: TGTGCCAGCACTGAAGAGCCCAGAAGTAACGAGCAGTACTTC. Translated, it gives CASTEEPRSNEQYF.

On this clonotype: Given a much more abundant clone one base away, this may be a read error. The chain carries TRBV29-1 and TRBJ2-3; D unresolved. Germline CDR1 and CDR2: SQVTM and ANQGSEA. The CDR3 contains 16 residues. V lost 6 bases, J lost 0 bases, and 19 bases lay in between. The CDR3 DNA reads TGCAGCGTCGGCCGGATAGGACGATCTAGCACAGATACGCAGTATTTT. Its translation is CSVGRIGRSSTDTQYF.

Notes on this clonotype: Since no conserved phenylalanine or tryptophan closes the CDR3, a read error is the likely cause. The J gene is TRBJ2-3, the V gene TRBV6-6; a possible D gene is TRBD2 (5 bases). The germline gives CDR1 MNHNY, CDR2 SVGAGI (reference sequence). This CDR3 comprises 19 residues. V dropped 2 bases and J dropped 1 base, with 22 bases sitting between them. CDR3 amino acids: CASSYPLKKLAGRTDTQYL. CDR3 in DNA: TGTGCCAGCAGTTACCCGCTAAAGAAGCTAGCTGGGCGCACAGATACGCAGTATTTA.

Worth noting for this clonotype: The CDR3 carries no conserved terminal phenylalanine or tryptophan, so it likely arises from a read error. The chain recombines TRBV11-1 with TRBJ2-5; possibly TRBD1 for D (6 bases). Trimming cost V 6 bases and J 4 bases, with 21 bases left between them. This CDR3 is 16 amino acids long. Germline CDR1 is SGHAT and CDR2 is FQDESV (reference sequence). The CDR3 here is CASSRRQVERIETQYS. The DNA for the CDR3 is TGTGCCAGCAGTCGACGACAGGTCGAGAGGATAGAGACCCAGTACTCC.

On this clonotype: This may come from a read error, since a much larger clone is one base off. The J gene is TRBJ2-1, the V gene TRBV20-1, with 12 bases that match TRBD2. There are 15 residues in the CDR3. Germline lookup yields CDR1 DFQATT and CDR2 SNEGSKA (reference sequence). This CDR3 reads CCARASGRAYNEQFF. For the CDR3, the DNA is TGCTGTGCTAGGGCTAGCGGGAGGGCCTACAATGAGCAGTTCTTC.

This clonotype was observed a handful of times. A much larger clone is a single base away; this may be a read error. V and J are TRBV29-1 and TRBJ2-1, with 7 bases fitting TRBD2. The germline CDR1 and CDR2 sequences are SQVTM and ANQGSEA. The CDR3 has 12 residues. CDR3 nucleotides: TGCAGCGTTGATACTTGCGGGAGCGGTGAAAGCTTC. Protein: CSVDTCGSGESF.

About this clonotype: Compared with germline, one end of the junction differs, possibly owing to a read error. The chain joins TRBV25-1 to TRBJ1-4; D gene uncertain. Germline CDR1 reads MGHDK; CDR2 reads SYGVNS. This CDR3 comprises 15 residues. The CDR3 DNA follows: TGTACCAGCAGTGAAGGGTACCGAACTAATGAAAAACTGTTTTTT. Amino acids: CTSSEGYRTNEKLFF. Together with reference TRBV25-1 and TRBJ1-4, the CDR3 gives the full variable domain: EADIYQTPRYLVIGTGKKITLECSQTMGHDKMYWYQQDPGMELHLIHYSYGVNSTEKGDLSSESTVSRIRTEHFPLTLESARPSHTSQYLCTSSEGYRTNEKLFFGSGTQLSVL.

Notes on this clonotype: A much larger clone is a single base away; this may be a read error. The missing conserved phenylalanine or tryptophan at the end of this CDR3 makes a read error likely. The chain couples TRBV6-1 to TRBJ1-1, with D hard to call. Germline V CDR1 and CDR2: MNHNS, SASEGT. Deletions cut 1 base from V and 8 bases from J, with 17 bases between. This CDR3 has 15 residues. The CDR3 loop reads CASSEVIQKLREAFY. The CDR3 DNA follows: TGTGCCAGCAGTGAAGTAATACAGAAACTTCGGGAAGCTTTCTAT.